This T cell receptor beta chain was sequenced in a study of T cells in Graves' hyperthyroidism and ophthalmopathy. Study information: Peripheral blood was acquired at first diagnosis, ahead of any therapy whatsoever.

The CDR3 runs 13 residues. The V gene's germline CDR1 is DFQATT and CDR2 SNEGSKA (reference sequence). V was trimmed by 5 bases and J by 2 bases, leaving 12 bases between them. There were TCR beta CDR3 regions amplified from RNA transcripts. When the TCR CDR3 underwent first-round RT-PCR, the HTBI primer set was used. TCRdb processed the multiplex PCR reads anew with MiXCR; each CDR3 protein has one entry. The repertoire holds about 640,000 distinct CDR3 sequences, with roughly 20% as singletons. In regard to this clonotype: Its antigen is as yet unknown.

General study results and limits: Model output signaled ophthalmopathy a median approximately 6 months ahead of onset. Most expanded thyroid clonotypes above 0.001 also appeared in blood. Stable hyperthyroidism was separated from ophthalmopathy by a model based on 13 V-J features.

The TCR was taken from a man aged 25 to 40 with Graves' ophthalmopathy. V and J are TRBV20-1 and TRBJ1-1; no clear D gene. Sample: blood. CDR3 sequence (DNA): TGCAGTGCTTGTGAGAGACTTAACACTGAAGCTTTCTTT. Its protein is CSACERLNTEAFF.